The entry below describes one T cell receptor (beta chain). Its antigen remains unidentified. No much larger clone exists at a distance of one base, and base qualities are not known. In the prospective study, participants were roughly 18 to 95 years old, resided in 24 geographic areas of the United States, and were enrolled through a virtual design. To assign participants to cohorts, the prospective study relied on clinical history that participants themselves reported in a screening survey and a study questionnaire. For ImmuneRACE Cohort 3, a participant was defined as recovered based on two consecutive negative NP/OP PCR tests, clearance by a healthcare professional, or resolution of symptoms. Each participant in the prospective study had whole blood, serum and a nasopharyngeal or oropharyngeal swab collected by mobile phlebotomists. Participants in the prospective study had the option to provide additional blood draws and questionnaires over an approximately 2-month period. Before DNA extraction, blood samples from the prospective study were shipped at room temperature or frozen.

These data are taken from a study of blood T cell repertoires in COVID-19 (dated by TCRdb to about 2020). As for the study more broadly: Samples covering the acute and convalescent phases of COVID-19 were provided by collaborators in the United States, Italy and Spain. Samples were obtained from the ongoing ImmuneRACE study (first 160 participants) and from some 1,200 subjects provided by 6 global collaborators. Subjects who had been exposed to COVID-19, were actively infected with it, or had recovered from it provided the deeply sampled blood TCRbeta repertoires that made up the dataset. The sample metadata nearly always contained a de-identified subject ID, COVID-19 status, age in years and sex. The prospective study material was composed of cDNA or gDNA derived from T cells, B-cell-depleted T cells, or PBMCs. Where HLA class I and class II types were available, the types were taken from metadata supplied by the sample provider, not from assay-based typing. A freely available public database, intended as a resource for researchers studying the immune response to SARS-CoV-2, is where the repertoires were released. Points the paper makes about the study in general: How much clinical and demographic metadata was included differed by source and by participant, and the metadata was provided uncurated.

The immunoSEQ Assay, a bias-controlled multiplex PCR, was used to amplify TCRbeta CDR3 regions from genomic DNA. The authors' analysis ran thus. Nucleated cell counts per sample were estimated from amplification of reference gene primers within the assay. Sequence reads were collapsed and filtered to measure the absolute abundance of every unique TCRbeta CDR3 rearrangement. For each sample, productive Simpson clonality was calculated as the square root of Simpson's diversity index across productive rearrangements. TCRdb took over this immuneACCESS table, retaining in-frame rearrangements with V and J assigned. Such tables are incomplete; in checked studies, under half of the missing clones stem from an unresolved V gene, and the remainder is unexplained. V, J and clone size derive from that table, while D and trimming were established from the DNA sequence. The sample contains 350,000 to 550,000 clones, around 89% of them found a single time. 0.95% to 1.3% of the sample is taken by the ten largest.

CDR1 is given as SGHRS and CDR2 as YFSETQ, both from the germline V gene. The CDR3 starts with the cysteine, ends with the phenylalanine, and has 14 residues. Only CDR3 DNA is held: 42 bases, read in frame from base 1. V is cut by 5 bases and J by 1 base, and the space between the germline ends is 13 bases. The receptor was derived from a man aged 25-40 years who had recovered from COVID-19. The sequencing sample was made of PBMCs or T cells enriched from blood (not recorded which). The V and J genes are TRBV5-1 and TRBJ2-7, with a weak D call of TRBD1 (5 bases match). The CDR3 corresponds to CASSWGELSYEQYF. The base sequence is TGCGCCAGCAGTTGGGGCGAATTATCCTACGAGCAGTACTTC.